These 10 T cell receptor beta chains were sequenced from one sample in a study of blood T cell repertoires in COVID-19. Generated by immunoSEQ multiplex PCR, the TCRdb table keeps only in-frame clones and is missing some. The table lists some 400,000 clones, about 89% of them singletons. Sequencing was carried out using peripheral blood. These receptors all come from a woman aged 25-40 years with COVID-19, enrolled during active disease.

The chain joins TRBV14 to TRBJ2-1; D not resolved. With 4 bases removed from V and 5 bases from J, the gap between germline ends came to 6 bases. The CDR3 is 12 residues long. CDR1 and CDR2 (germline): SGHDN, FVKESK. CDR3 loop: CASSLHNNEQFF. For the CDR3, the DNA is TGTGCCAGCAGCCTACACAACAATGAGCAGTTCTTC.

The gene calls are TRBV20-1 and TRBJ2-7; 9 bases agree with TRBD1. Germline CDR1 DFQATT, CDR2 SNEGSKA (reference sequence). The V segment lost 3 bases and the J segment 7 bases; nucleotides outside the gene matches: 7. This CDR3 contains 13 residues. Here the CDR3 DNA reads TGCAGTGCTAGTAAACAGGGGGCGGGAGAGCAGTACTTC. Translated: CSASKQGAGEQYF.

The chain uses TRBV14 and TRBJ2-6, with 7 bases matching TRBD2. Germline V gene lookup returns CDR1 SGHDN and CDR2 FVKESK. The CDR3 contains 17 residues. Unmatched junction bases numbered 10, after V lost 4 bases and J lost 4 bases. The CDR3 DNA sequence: TGTGCCAGCAGCCCGATGGGGAGGGCTTCCGGGGCCAACGTCCTGACTTTC. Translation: CASSPMGRASGANVLTF. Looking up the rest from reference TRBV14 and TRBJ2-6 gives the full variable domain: EAGVTQFPSHSVIEKGQTVTLRCDPISGHDNLYWYRRVMGKEIKFLLHFVKESKQDESGMPNNRFLAERTGGTYSTLKVQPAELEDSGVYFCASSPMGRASGANVLTFGAGSRLTVL.

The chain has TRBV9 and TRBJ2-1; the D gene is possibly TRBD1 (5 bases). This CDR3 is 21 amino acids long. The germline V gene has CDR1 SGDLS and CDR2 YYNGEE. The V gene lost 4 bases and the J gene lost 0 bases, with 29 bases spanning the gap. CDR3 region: CASSPPPQTGFEPSSYNEQFF. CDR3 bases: TGTGCCAGCAGCCCCCCCCCTCAAACAGGATTTGAGCCTAGCTCCTACAATGAGCAGTTCTTC.

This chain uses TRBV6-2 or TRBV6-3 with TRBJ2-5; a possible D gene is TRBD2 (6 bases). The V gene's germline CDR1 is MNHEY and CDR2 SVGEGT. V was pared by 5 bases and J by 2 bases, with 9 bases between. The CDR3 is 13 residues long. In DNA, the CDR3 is TGTGCCAGCAGTACGGGACTTCAAGAGACCCAGTACTTC. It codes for CASSTGLQETQYF.

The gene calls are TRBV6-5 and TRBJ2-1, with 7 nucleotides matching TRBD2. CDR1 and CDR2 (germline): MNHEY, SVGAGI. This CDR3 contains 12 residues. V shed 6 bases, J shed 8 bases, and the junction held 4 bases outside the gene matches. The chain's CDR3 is CASSRTRDEQFF. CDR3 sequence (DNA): TGTGCCAGCAGCCGGACTAGAGATGAGCAGTTCTTC.

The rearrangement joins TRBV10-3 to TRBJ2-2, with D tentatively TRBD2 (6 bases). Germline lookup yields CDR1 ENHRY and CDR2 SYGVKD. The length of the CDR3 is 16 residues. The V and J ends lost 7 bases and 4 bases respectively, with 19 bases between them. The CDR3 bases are TGTGCCATCAAGGAGGGTAGGGCCTCGATCACCGGGGAGCTGTTTTTT. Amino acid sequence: CAIKEGRASITGELFF.

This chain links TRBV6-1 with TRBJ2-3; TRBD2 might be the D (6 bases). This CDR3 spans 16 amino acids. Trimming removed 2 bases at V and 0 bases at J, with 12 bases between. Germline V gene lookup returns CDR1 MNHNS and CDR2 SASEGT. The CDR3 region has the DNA TGTGCCAGCAGTGAAACGGCCGGGACTAGCACAGATACGCAGTATTTT. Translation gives CASSETAGTSTDTQYF.

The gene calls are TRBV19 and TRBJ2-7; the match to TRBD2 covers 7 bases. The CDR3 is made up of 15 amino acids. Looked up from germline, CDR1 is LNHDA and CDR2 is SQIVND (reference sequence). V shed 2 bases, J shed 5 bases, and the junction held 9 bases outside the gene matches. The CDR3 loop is CASSISAGRTNEQYF. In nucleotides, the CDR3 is TGTGCCAGTAGTATATCAGCGGGAAGGACTAACGAGCAGTACTTC.

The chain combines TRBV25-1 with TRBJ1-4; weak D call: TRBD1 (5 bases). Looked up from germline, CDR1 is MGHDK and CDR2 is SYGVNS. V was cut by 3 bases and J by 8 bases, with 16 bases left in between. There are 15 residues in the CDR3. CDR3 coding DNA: TGTGCCAGCAGTGAGGGTTTCCAGGGTCTGGAAAAACTGTTTTTT. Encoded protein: CASSEGFQGLEKLFF.